The clone carrying this T cell receptor (beta chain) was seen more than once but under ten times. The antigen is unknown. A junction boundary mismatches the germline segment, possibly from a read error. The length of the CDR3 is 14 residues. Germline loops: CDR1 SGHTA, CDR2 FQGTGA. These data are taken from a study of human T cells and chemical hapten exposure. The wider study: TCR yields per sample varied mostly from small pooled library volume differences. Broader study findings: High-frequency TCRs, those above 1 in 1000, stayed the same after DPC sensitization.

MiXCR, applied by TCRdb to the RACE reads, yields one record per CDR3 protein. The table shows roughly 72,000 distinct CDR3 sequences, with over 9% occurring only once. Time point of the sample: patch test 1, 2 weeks after DPC sensitization. Treatment of the sample: therapeutic diphenylcyclopropenone sensitization with weekly scalp DPC. The sequenced sample was whole blood, obtained in connection with sensitization to the hapten diphenylcyclopropenone (DPC). This rearrangement joins TRBV7-3 to TRBJ2-5; D call uncertain. The source is a woman between 50 and 59 years old with alopecia areata. Some clones in this sample may be carry-over from other donors' samples. The CDR3 reads CASSLGPNQETQYF. The CDR3 nucleotides read TGTGCCAGCAGCTTAGGGCCAAACCAGGAGACCCAGTACTTC.